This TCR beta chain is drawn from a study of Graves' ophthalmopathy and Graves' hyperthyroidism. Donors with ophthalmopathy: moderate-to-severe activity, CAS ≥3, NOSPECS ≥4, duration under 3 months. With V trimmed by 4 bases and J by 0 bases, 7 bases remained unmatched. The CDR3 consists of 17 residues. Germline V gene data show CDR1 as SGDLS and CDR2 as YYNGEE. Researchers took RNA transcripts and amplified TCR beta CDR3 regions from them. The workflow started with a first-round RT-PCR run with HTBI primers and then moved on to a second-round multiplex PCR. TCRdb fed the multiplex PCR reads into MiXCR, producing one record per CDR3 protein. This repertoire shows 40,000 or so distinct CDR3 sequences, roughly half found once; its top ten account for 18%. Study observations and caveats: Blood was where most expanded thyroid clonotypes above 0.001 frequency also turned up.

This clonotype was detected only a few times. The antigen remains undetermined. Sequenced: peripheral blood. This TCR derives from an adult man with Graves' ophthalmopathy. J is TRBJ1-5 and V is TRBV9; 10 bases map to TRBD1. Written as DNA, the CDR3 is TGTGCCAGCAGCAAGGGGACAGGGGAGTATAGCAATCAGCCCCAGCATTTT. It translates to CASSKGTGEYSNQPQHF.